This TCR beta chain derives from a study of blood T cell repertoires in COVID-19. Study in general: Specimens from acute and convalescent COVID-19 originated in the United States, Italy and Spain. PBMCs, B-cell-depleted T cells, or T cells provided the cDNA or gDNA that made up the material.

Trimming cost V 5 bases and J 4 bases, with 20 bases left between them. Germline V lookup: CDR1 SGHVS, CDR2 FQNEAQ. The CDR3 has 16 residues. Clones were sequenced by immunoSEQ multiplex PCR, and TCRdb holds only the in-frame ones, with some missing. Here the sample spans roughly 200,000 clones, 88% being singletons. The TCR comes from a man in his forties or fifties with active or convalescent COVID-19. The sample consisted of peripheral blood. The V gene is TRBV7-8, the J gene TRBJ1-2; TRBD1 is a possible D gene (5 bases). CDR3 in amino acids: CASSLTTGLISYGYTF. The CDR3 DNA sequence: TGTGCCAGCAGCCTCACAACGGGACTTATAAGCTATGGCTACACCTTC.